This TCR beta chain derives from a study of control samples from healthy donors and cancer patients. As for this clone: An end of the junction does not agree with germline; a read error may underlie this.

Germline CDR1 SSHAT, CDR2 FNYEAQ (reference sequence). The length of the CDR3 is 15 residues. TCRdb's table, derived via immunoSEQ multiplex PCR, lists solely in-frame clones and lacks some. The repertoire holds around 180,000 clones, with around 88% as singletons. Sequencing was performed on blood. The chain carries TRBV7-7 and TRBJ2-7; D possibly matches TRBD1 or TRBD2 (6 bases each). The origin of this receptor is a woman aged 25 to 39 in good health. CDR3 sequence reads: CASSLEPGGLYEQYF. The CDR3 region has the DNA TGTGCTAGCAGCTTAGAACCTGGGGGGCTCTACGAGCAGTACTTC.